This TCR beta chain came from a study of cytomegalovirus exposure and HLA in healthy donors. Study results and limitations: Researchers reported in a later analysis that common viral pathogens appeared linked to several top clusters. Sequencing likely produced, as an artifact, a cluster of highly shared sequence variants. Most of the TCR beta V segments (in an earlier analysis) were productive either about 87% or about 30% of the time.

This clone came up a few times. What it binds is not known. Germline-derived CDR1 and CDR2 are MNHEY and SVGAGI. CDR3 size: 16 residues. Trimming took off 0 bases at V and 5 bases at J, with 16 bases between the two ends. The PCR had 60 Vbeta and 13 Jbeta primers. Libraries were prepared by immunoSEQ multiplex PCR; TCRdb keeps only in-frame clonotypes and omits some of them. Of about 140,000 clones listed, roughly 85% were seen once; the top ten hold approximately 3.6%. J is TRBJ2-5 and V is TRBV6-5, with TRBD1 as a possible D gene (6 bases). The sample consisted of PBMCs. The receptor comes from a male donor in good health and CMV-seronegative. As DNA, the CDR3 is TGTGCCAGCAGTTACTCACCAGGGGCATCCTGGGAGACCCAGTACTTC. It specifies CASSYSPGASWETQYF.